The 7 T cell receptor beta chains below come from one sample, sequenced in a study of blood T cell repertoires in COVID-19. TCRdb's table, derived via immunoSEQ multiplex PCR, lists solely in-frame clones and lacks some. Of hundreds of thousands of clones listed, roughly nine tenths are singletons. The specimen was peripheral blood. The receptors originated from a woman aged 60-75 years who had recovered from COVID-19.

This CDR3 reads CASGQSSGNTIYF. CDR3 nucleotides: TGTGCCAGCGGACAGTCCTCTGGAAACACCATATATTTT. This chain joins TRBV6-5 and TRBJ1-3, with a weak D call TRBD1 (6 bases). Germline lookup yields CDR1 MNHEY and CDR2 SVGAGI. The V end was cut by 8 bases, the J end by 0 bases, with 8 bases between. CDR3 length: 13 amino acids.

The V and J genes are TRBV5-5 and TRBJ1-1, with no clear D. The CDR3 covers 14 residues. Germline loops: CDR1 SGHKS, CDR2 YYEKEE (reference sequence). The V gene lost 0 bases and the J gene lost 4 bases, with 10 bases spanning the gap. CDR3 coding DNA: TGTGCCAGCAGCTTGGTACAGTTTGGCACTGAAGCTTTCTTT. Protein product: CASSLVQFGTEAFF.

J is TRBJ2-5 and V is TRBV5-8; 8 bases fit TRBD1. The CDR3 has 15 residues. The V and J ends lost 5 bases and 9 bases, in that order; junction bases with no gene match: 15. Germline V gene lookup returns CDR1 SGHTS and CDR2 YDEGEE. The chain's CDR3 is CASSKTGTGDRAQYF. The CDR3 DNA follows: TGTGCCAGCAGTAAGACCGGGACAGGCGATAGAGCCCAGTACTTC.

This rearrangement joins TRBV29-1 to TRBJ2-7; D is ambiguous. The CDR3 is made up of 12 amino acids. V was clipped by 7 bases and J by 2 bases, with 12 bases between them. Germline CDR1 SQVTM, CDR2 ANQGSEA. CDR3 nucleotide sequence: TGCAGCGCCAGTTCCAATGCCTACGAGCAGTACTTC. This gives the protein CSASSNAYEQYF.

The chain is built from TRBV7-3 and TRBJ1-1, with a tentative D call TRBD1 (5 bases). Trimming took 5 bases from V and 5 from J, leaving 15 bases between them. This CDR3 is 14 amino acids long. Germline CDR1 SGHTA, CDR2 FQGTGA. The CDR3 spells CASSPGTGGTEAFF. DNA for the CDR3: TGTGCCAGCAGCCCCGGGACGGGGGGAACTGAAGCTTTCTTT.

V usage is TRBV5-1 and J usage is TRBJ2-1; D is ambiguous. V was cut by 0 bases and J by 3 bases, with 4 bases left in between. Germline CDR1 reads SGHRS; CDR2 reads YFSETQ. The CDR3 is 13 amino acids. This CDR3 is CASSLGGYNEQFF. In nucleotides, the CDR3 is TGCGCCAGCAGCTTGGGCGGCTACAATGAGCAGTTCTTC. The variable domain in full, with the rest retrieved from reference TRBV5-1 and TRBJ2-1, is KAGVTQTPRYLIKTRGQQVTLSCSPISGHRSVSWYQQTPGQGLQFLFEYFSETQRNKGNFPGRFSGRQFSNSRSEMNVSTLELGDSALYLCASSLGGYNEQFFGPGTRLTVL.

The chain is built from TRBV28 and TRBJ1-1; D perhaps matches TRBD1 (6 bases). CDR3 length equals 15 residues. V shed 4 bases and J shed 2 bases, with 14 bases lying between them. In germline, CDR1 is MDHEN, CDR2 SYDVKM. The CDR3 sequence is CASSSSWTANTEAFF. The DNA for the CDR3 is TGTGCCAGCAGTTCTTCCTGGACAGCCAACACTGAAGCTTTCTTT.